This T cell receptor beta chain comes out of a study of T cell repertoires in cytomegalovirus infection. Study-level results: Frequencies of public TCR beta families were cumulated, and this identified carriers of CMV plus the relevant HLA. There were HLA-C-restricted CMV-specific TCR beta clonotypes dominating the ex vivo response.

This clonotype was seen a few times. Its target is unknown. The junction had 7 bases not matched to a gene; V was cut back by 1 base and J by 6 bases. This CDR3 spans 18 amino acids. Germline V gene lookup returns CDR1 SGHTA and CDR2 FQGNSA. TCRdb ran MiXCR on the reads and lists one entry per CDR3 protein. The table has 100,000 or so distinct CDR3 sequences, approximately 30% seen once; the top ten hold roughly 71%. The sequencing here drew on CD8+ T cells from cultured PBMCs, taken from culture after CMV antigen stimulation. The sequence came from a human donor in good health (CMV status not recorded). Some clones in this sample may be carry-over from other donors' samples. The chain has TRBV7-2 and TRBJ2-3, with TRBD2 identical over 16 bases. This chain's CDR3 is CASSLGGTSGGARDTQYF. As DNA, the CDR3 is TGTGCCAGCAGCTTAGGTGGGACTAGCGGGGGGGCCAGGGATACGCAGTATTTT.